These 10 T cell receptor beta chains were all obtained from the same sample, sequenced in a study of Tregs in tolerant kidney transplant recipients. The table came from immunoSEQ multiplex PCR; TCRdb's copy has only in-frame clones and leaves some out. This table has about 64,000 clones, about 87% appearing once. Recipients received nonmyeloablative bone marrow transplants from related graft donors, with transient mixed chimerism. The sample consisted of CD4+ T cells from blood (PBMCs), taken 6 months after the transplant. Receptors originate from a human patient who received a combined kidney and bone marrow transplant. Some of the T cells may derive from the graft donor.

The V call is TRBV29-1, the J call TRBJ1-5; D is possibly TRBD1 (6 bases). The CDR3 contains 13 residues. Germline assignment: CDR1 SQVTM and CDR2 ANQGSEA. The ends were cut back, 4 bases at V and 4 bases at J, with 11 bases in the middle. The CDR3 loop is CSVGQGKNQPQHF. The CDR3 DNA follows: TGCAGCGTTGGCCAGGGGAAAAATCAGCCCCAGCATTTT. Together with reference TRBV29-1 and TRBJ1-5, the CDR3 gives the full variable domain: SAVISQKPSRDICQRGTSLTIQCQVDSQVTMMFWYRQQPGQSLTLIATANQGSEATYESGFVIDKFPISRPNLTFSTLTVSNMSPEDSSIYLCSVGQGKNQPQHFGDGTRLSIL.

CDR3 sequence reads: CASSQDVGRGGNQPQHF. The DNA of the CDR3 is TGCGCCAGCAGCCAAGACGTTGGGAGGGGTGGGAATCAGCCCCAGCATTTT. The gene calls are TRBV4-1 and TRBJ1-5; possible D gene TRBD1, 5 bases. Trimming stripped 0 bases from V and 4 bases from J, with 16 bases between. Germline CDR1 is MGHRA and CDR2 is YSYEKL. This CDR3 is 17 amino acids long.

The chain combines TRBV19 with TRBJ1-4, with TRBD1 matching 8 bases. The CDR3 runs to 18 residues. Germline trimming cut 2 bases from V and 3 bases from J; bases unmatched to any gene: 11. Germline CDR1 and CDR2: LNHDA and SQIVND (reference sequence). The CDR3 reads CASSIRWTGSVANEKLFF. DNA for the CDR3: TGTGCCAGTAGTATAAGGTGGACAGGGAGCGTAGCTAATGAAAAACTGTTTTTT.

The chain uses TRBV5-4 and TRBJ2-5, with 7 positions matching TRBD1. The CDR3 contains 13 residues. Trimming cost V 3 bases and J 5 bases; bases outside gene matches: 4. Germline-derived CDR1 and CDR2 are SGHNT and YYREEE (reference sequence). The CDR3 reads CASSSQGMETQYF. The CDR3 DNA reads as TGTGCCAGCAGCTCACAGGGGATGGAGACCCAGTACTTC. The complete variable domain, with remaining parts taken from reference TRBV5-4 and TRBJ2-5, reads ETGVTQSPTHLIKTRGQQVTLRCSSQSGHNTVSWYQQALGQGPQFIFQYYREEENGRGNFPPRFSGLQFPNYSSELNVNALELDDSALYLCASSSQGMETQYFGPGTRLLVL.

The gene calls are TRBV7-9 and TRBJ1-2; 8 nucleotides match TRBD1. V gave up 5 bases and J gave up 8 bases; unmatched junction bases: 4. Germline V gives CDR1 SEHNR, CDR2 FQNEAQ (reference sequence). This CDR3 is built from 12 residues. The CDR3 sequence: CASSQGQGGYTF. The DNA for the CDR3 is TGTGCCAGCAGCCAAGGACAGGGCGGCTACACCTTC.

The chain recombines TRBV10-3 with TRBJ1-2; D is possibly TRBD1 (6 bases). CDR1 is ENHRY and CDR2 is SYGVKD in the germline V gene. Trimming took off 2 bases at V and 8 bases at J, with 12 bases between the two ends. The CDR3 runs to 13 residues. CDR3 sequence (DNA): TGTGCCATCAGTGAGGAGGGGGATGACGGCTACACCTTC. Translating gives CAISEEGDDGYTF.

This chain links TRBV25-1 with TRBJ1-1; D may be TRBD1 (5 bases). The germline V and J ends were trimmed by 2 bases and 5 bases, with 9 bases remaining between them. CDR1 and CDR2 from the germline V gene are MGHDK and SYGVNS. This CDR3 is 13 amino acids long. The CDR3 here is CASSEGGGTEAFF. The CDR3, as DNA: TGTGCCAGCAGTGAAGGGGGAGGGACTGAAGCTTTCTTT.

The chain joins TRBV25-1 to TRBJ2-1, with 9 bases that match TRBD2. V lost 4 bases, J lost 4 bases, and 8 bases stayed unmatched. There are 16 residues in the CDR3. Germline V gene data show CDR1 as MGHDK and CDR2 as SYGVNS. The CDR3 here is CASSAASAGGYNEQFF. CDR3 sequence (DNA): TGTGCCAGCAGTGCCGCGTCTGCGGGAGGGTACAATGAGCAGTTCTTC.

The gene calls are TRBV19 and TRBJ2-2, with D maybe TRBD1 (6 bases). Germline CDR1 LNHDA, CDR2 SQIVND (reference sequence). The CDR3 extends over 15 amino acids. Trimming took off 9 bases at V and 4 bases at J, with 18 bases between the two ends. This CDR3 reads CASKSGEGGTGELFF. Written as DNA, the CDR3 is TGTGCCAGCAAAAGTGGGGAAGGGGGCACCGGGGAGCTGTTTTTT.

CDR3 DNA sequence: TGCAGTGCTAGGAGGGACTACGAGCAGTACTTC. This translates into CSARRDYEQYF. The chain recombines TRBV20-1 with TRBJ2-7, with D perhaps matching TRBD2 (5 bases). The CDR3 length is 11 residues. Germline lookup yields CDR1 DFQATT and CDR2 SNEGSKA (reference sequence). The V end was cut by 3 bases, the J end by 3 bases, with 6 bases between.